This T cell receptor beta chain appears in the sequencing data of a study of cytomegalovirus exposure and HLA in healthy donors (TCRdb year 2017). With regard to the full study: An earlier analysis of roughly 500 of the donors reported 250 to 300 Gb of sequence data and 117 million unique TCR beta sequences obtained from around 170 million T cells. An early release covering approximately 600 HLA-typed donors comprised 300 to 350 gigabases of sequencing data and around 86 million unique TCR sequences. Of the approximately 400 genotyped donors, around 81% fell in the genetic ancestry cluster associated with self-reported Caucasian donors. The study aimed to test whether signatures of past pathogen exposure could be identified by cataloging public T cell receptors. Using immunosequencing, the study profiled T cell repertoires from 640 or so subjects and related those repertoires to cytomegalovirus serostatus. In addition to the first cohort of several hundred subjects, a separate validation cohort of over 90 different subjects was used. High-throughput TCR immunosequencing, statistical association of individual TCRs with disease status, and machine learning were combined to predict cytomegalovirus infection status. A later analysis re-examined previously published TCR beta repertoires from roughly 650 donors and added high-resolution HLA genotyping to investigate patterns of TCR occurrence. The later analysis used no new phenotypic data to find candidate immune exposures, relying instead on TCR beta sequences and their occurrence across donors. In an earlier analysis of roughly 600 of the donors, high-throughput TCR beta sequencing was used to judge whether each TCR beta V gene segment behaved as functional or pseudogenic. Alongside the repertoire data, information on donor age, sex, ethnicity and CMV serostatus was compiled. In a later genetic analysis, genome-wide SNP genotypes for about three fifths of the 666 donors were used, and that subset was treated as a discovery cohort. All discovery cohort repertoires had been generated on a single sequencing platform. HLA typing covered class I and class II loci at four-digit resolution. The number of typed donors differed by locus: roughly 620-640 for A, B, C, DRB1 and DQB1; approximately 520 for DQA1; approximately 600 for DPA1; and about 450 for DPB1. Because of strong linkage in the cohort, roughly five DR-DQ haplotypes were treated as single units for association and clustering. Across under 500 genotyped donors of the cohort, an average of about 240,000 unique TCR beta nucleotide sequences per donor were sequenced, and roughly a sixth of those sequences were non-productive.

As for this clone: The antigen it binds to is not known. The sample holds no much larger clone one base away, and base qualities are not on file.

In total, more than 500 healthy bone marrow donors made up the cohort. At the time of sampling, every cohort member was nominally healthy, though immune exposures that went unrecorded were likely present. The donor was CMV seropositive and belonged to the group of more than 250 seropositive cohort members. A peripheral blood sample was collected from each donor, and TCR beta sequencing was performed on peripheral blood mononuclear cells. The Qiagen DNeasy Blood Extraction Kit was used to extract genomic DNA from the blood cell samples. Library construction relied on the immunoSEQ multiplex PCR assay. The multiplex PCR relied on a mix of 60 forward primers for TCR Vbeta segments and 13 reverse primers for TCR Jbeta segments. A multiplex PCR assay on genomic DNA amplified the CDR3 region of rearranged TCR beta genes. The Illumina HiSeq System was used to sequence the amplified TCR beta libraries as 87-base-pair reads. Per the original workflow: A later analysis counted some 80 million unique TCR beta chains across the 650 to 800 repertoires, and 9.5 million to 11 million of these chains were shared by at least two donors. Raw reads were error-corrected and collapsed into unique sequences with a nearest-neighbor algorithm that merged closely related sequences to remove PCR and sequencing errors. CDR3 sequences were aligned to IMGT reference sequences to assign V, D and J gene segments. For a sequence to be retained, a match of at least six nucleotides to both a V gene segment and a J gene segment was required. A rearrangement counted as productive if the CDR3 had no stop codons and remained in frame with V and J, and every other rearrangement counted as non-productive. Following IMGT convention, CDR3 was defined as the stretch from the second conserved V-encoded cysteine to the conserved J-encoded phenylalanine. Sequences without an unambiguous match to a single V gene segment were excluded from the earlier analysis of 500 to 700 of the donors. An earlier analysis of approximately 590 of the donors called V segments functional above 56.7% productive rearrangements and segregating when the between-donor standard deviation exceeded 5%. To diagnose cytomegalovirus status from the catalog of TCR beta chain sequences, a statistical classification framework was built. A later analysis assigned V and J genes by comparing TCR nucleotide sequences with IMGT/GENE-DB human TR gene sequences. In a later analysis, CDR3 sequences and most-parsimonious VDJ recombination scenarios were assigned using the TCRdist pipeline. A later analysis defined each TCR beta chain by its CDR3 amino acid sequence plus V-gene family, and excluded reads lacking a unique V-gene family. As a way to deal with suspected cross-contamination and a sequencing artifact, a later analysis dropped 592 nucleotide sequences that were highly shared and had low generation probability. A later analysis calculated a clonal expansion index for each public chain from normalized within-repertoire ranks of inferred template counts. In a later analysis, generation probabilities were computed using a VDJ recombination model fitted to out-of-frame rearrangements, and the results were checked against IGoR. Hypergeometric tests were used in a later analysis to score TCR-TCR, TCR-HLA and TCR-CMV co-occurrence, with a repertoire-size bias correction applied to the TCR pairs. In a later analysis, false discovery rates were estimated by permuting HLA or CMV assignments 20 times. In a later analysis, co-occurring TCRs were grouped using DBSCAN, with TCRdist sequence similarity added in when clustering inside HLA-allele-positive subsets. For co-occurrence clustering, repertoires with fewer than 30,000 or more than 120,000 public chains were excluded, along with roughly 5 repertoires with anomalous nucleotide sharing. The clones in this table, taken by TCRdb from immuneACCESS, are in-frame only. Not every clone is retained; where verified, under half of the shortfall comes from an unresolved V gene, and the cause of the rest is unknown. That table supplies the V and J calls and clone size; D and trimming were determined from the DNA. The sample contains about 150,000 clones, 60% to 85% of them found a single time. About 13% of the sample rests with the top ten.

Overall results and qualifications from the work: According to a later analysis, most CMV-associated TCR beta chains appeared to be HLA-restricted, and the HLA associations seemed to be driven largely by CMV exposure. In a later genetic analysis, fewer N-insertions in productive TCRs were reported among donors in an Asian-associated ancestry cluster than the 666-donor mean. In a later analysis, several top co-occurrence clusters were reported to appear linked to parvovirus B19, influenza, CMV and Epstein-Barr virus. The study listed 170 or so TCR beta chains as associated with cytomegalovirus. Because HLA typing was missing for some donors at each locus, association tests included only the typed subset. Broadly in line with IMGT annotations, most TCR beta V segments showed up in productive rearrangements about 87% or about 30% of the time in an earlier analysis of approximately 600 of the donors. The presence/absence analyses assumed that sequencing depth was roughly uniform across donors, and that assumption may not be true. Immune exposure information for the cohort was limited to CMV serostatus. Cytomegalovirus status was reported to be diagnosed by the classifier with high specificity and sensitivity in both the original and validation cohorts. A group of highly shared sequence variants was considered likely to be a technical artifact of the sequencing pipeline. A later analysis found that HLA-associated TCR beta chains were more clonally expanded and had lower generation probabilities than equally common non-associated chains. According to the authors, the approach could potentially be generalized to other disease states and immunological phenotypes. When HLA alleles, especially DR and DQ, strongly co-occurred, TCR associations were difficult to assign to individual alleles. While some public TCRs were present in many individuals, most TCR sequences turned up only very rarely across donors. A further reported finding was that TCR beta sequences accurately predicted the HLA-A and HLA-B alleles for most subjects in the first cohort. Specific HLA alleles were associated with 15,000 to 20,000 TCR beta sequences at a false discovery rate of 0.05 in a later analysis. Correlated functional status among segregating V segments might reflect linkage disequilibrium, but an unknown experimental factor could not be ruled out. A few of the identified cytomegalovirus-associated TCR beta chains were confirmed in vitro to be specific for cytomegalovirus antigens. In a later genetic analysis, a missense DCLRE1C variant was associated with V-gene and J-gene trimming of TCR beta chains, and the association was replicated in an independent cohort. Only TCR beta chains were sequenced in this cohort, and the absence of alpha or paired-chain data limited detectable features. Because counts were too low, about 17 rarely observed V segments, including chromosome 9 orphons, were excluded from the earlier analysis of several hundred of the donors. According to a later analysis, TCR association rates differed among HLA loci, with DRB1 alleles showing the most associated TCRs and HLA-C alleles showing the fewest.

Sequenced input: PBMCs. This sequence originates from a man aged 40-49 years in good health and CMV-seropositive.

CDR3 region: CASSVNPTGGADTQYF. The DNA sequence reads TGTGCCAGCAGCGTAAACCCGACAGGGGGCGCGGATACGCAGTATTTT. The chain is made from TRBV9 and TRBJ2-3; 10 of the junction bases match TRBD1. Reading from cysteine to phenylalanine, the CDR3 counts 16 amino acids. Only the CDR3 DNA is retained, 48 bases long and in frame from the first base. CDR1 and CDR2 (SGDLS, YYNGEE) derive from the germline V gene. Trimmed from V: 1 base; trimmed from J: 6 bases; junction bases lacking a gene match: 8. The full variable domain, with segments outside the CDR3 supplied by the reference TRBV9 and TRBJ2-3 proteins, appears as DSGVTQTPKHLITATGQRVTLRCSPRSGDLSVYWYQQSLDQGLQFLIQYYNGEERAKGNILERFSAQQFPDLHSELNLSSLELGDSALYFCASSVNPTGGADTQYFGPGTRLTVL.